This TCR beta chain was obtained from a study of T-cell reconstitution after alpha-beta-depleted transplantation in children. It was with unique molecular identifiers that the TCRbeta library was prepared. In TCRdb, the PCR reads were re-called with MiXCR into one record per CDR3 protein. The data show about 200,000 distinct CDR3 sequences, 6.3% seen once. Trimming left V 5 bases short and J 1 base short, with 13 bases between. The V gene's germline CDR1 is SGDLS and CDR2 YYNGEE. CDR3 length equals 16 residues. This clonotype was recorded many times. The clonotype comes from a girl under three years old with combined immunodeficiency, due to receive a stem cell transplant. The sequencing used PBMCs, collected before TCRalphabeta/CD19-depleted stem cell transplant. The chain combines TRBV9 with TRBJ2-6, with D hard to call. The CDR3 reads CASRRPSDSGANVLTF. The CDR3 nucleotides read TGTGCCAGCAGGCGACCCTCCGATTCTGGGGCCAACGTCCTGACTTTC.